This T cell receptor beta chain comes out of a study of post-analysis software for immune sequencing data. To note about this clonotype: Antigen: not known.

Study-level results: About 5 TRBV segments were more frequent in patients than controls; TRBV5-6, TRBV5-1 and TRBV20-1 belonged to this group. For normalized Chao1 diversity, multiple sclerosis patients scored significantly lower than controls did.

The TCR beta cDNA libraries contained unique molecular identifiers. In TCRdb, the PCR reads were re-called with MiXCR into one record per CDR3 protein. The repertoire holds approximately 350,000 distinct CDR3 sequences, with around 33% as singletons. Germline lookup yields CDR1 MNHEY and CDR2 SVGEGT. Trimming removed 6 bases at V and 3 bases at J, with 14 bases between. The CDR3 runs to 14 residues. The receptor's source is a girl between 10 and 17 years old with multiple sclerosis. The chain employs TRBV6-2 or TRBV6-3 and TRBJ1-1; D is undetermined. The sample taken for sequencing was blood. CDR3 in amino acids: CASRYGPRDTEAFF. The CDR3 DNA reads TGTGCCAGCAGATACGGGCCGCGGGACACTGAAGCTTTCTTT.